The present entry profiles one T cell receptor beta chain with its context. Its specificity is not known. The record originates from a study of blood T cells in healthy people across ages. Study-wide points: The study found more naive CD4+ cells and higher diversity in long-lived than aged donors. Any changes in expanded clonotypes were possibly confounded, as donor CMV status remained unknown. Naive and antigen-experienced cells could not be conclusively compared, given unsorted PBMCs.

Sample-barcoded 5' priming and a J-beta primer mix drove a second PCR of roughly 6 to 12 cycles. Each of the cDNA molecules was tagged by a template-switch adaptor with 12 random nucleotides. In TCRdb, the 5' RACE reads were re-called with MiXCR into one record per CDR3 protein. The sample contains roughly 1.6 million distinct CDR3 sequences, around 36% of which appear only once. Looked up from germline, CDR1 is KGHSH and CDR2 is LQKENI. Trimming left V 5 bases short and J 0 bases short, with 23 bases between. The CDR3 is 18 residues long. The chain employs TRBV18 and TRBJ2-7, with D perhaps TRBD1 or TRBD2 (5 bases each). The origin of this receptor is a woman aged 25 to 39 in good health. Sequencing input: blood. This CDR3 is CASSGDPAAKRSSYEQYF. The CDR3 nucleotides are TGTGCCAGCTCAGGGGACCCGGCCGCGAAGAGAAGCTCCTACGAGCAGTACTTC.